Presented here are 31 T cell receptor beta chains from one specimen sequenced in a study of blood T cell repertoires in COVID-19. TCRdb keeps only in-frame clones here, not all; method: immunoSEQ multiplex PCR. The top ten hold 9.5% to 15% of the sample, which has 70,000 or so clones, 80% seen once. The sequencing sample was made of peripheral blood. The receptors come from a man between 45 and 60 years old with COVID-19, enrolled during active disease.

The chain is built from TRBV2 and TRBJ1-4; TRBD1 agrees at 7 bases. The CDR3 contains 16 residues. Germline V gene sequence: CDR1 SNHLY, CDR2 FYNNEI. V shed 2 bases and J 8 bases; nucleotides not matched to a gene: 11. CDR3 amino acids: CASSERGGGPAEKLFF. The CDR3 DNA reads as TGTGCCAGCAGTGAACGCGGAGGGGGCCCGGCGGAAAAACTGTTTTTT.

This sequence joins TRBV7-2 and TRBJ1-5; a weak D match, TRBD1 (6 bases). CDR3 length: 14 residues. Per the germline V gene, CDR1 is SGHTA and CDR2 is FQGNSA. V lost 2 bases, J lost 2 bases, and 7 bases lay in between. The CDR3 sequence: CASSLRQGNQPQHF. The DNA for the CDR3 is TGTGCCAGCAGCTTAAGACAGGGCAATCAGCCCCAGCATTTT.

The table lists this clone with a few counts. The chain recombines TRBV7-9 with TRBJ2-2; 9 nucleotides line up with TRBD1. Looked up from germline, CDR1 is SEHNR and CDR2 is FQNEAQ (reference sequence). This CDR3 spans 17 amino acids. Germline trimming cut 5 bases from V and 5 bases from J; bases unmatched to any gene: 12. CDR3 amino acids: CASSGLVGTGKTGELFF. The DNA of the CDR3 is TGTGCCAGCAGCGGATTAGTAGGGACAGGGAAGACCGGGGAGCTGTTTTTT.

V and J are TRBV15 and TRBJ1-1, with D possibly TRBD1 on 5 matching bases. Between the trimmed V and J ends, which lost 0 bases and 3 bases, there was a span of 14 bases. The germline V gene encodes CDR1 LNHNV and CDR2 YYDKDF (reference sequence). The CDR3 contains 16 residues. In DNA form, the CDR3 reads TGTGCCACCAGCAGAGATCGTAGGGGTGGGGACACTGAAGCTTTCTTT. The encoded protein is CATSRDRRGGDTEAFF.

V gene TRBV5-8 combines with J gene TRBJ2-1; 13 nucleotides agree with TRBD2. Germline-derived CDR1 and CDR2 are SGHTS and YDEGEE. Losses at the gene ends were 4 bases for V and 5 bases for J; bases not matched to a gene: 3. The CDR3 is made up of 15 amino acids. In DNA, the CDR3 is TGTGCCAGCAGCCGGGGACTAGCGGGACACAATGAGCAGTTCTTC. This sequence encodes CASSRGLAGHNEQFF.

The V and J genes are TRBV27 and TRBJ2-1; tentative D call: TRBD1 (5 bases). V lost 2 bases and J 0 bases, leaving 8 bases between the germline ends. This CDR3 contains 15 residues. Germline CDR1 is MNHEY and CDR2 is SMNVEV (reference sequence). This CDR3 is CASSLQGLSYNEQFF. In nucleotides, the CDR3 is TGTGCCAGCAGTTTACAGGGCCTCTCCTACAATGAGCAGTTCTTC.

V is TRBV6-2 or TRBV6-3 and J is TRBJ1-1; tentatively, D is TRBD1 (5 bases). Germline assignment: CDR1 MNHEY and CDR2 SVGEGT. The CDR3 covers 14 residues. V was clipped by 7 bases and J by 2 bases, with 14 bases between them. Here the CDR3 reads CASTPAGGNTEAFF. The CDR3 region has the DNA TGTGCCAGCACCCCCGCGGGGGGAAACACTGAAGCTTTCTTT.

The chain uses TRBV5-1 and TRBJ1-1; 7 bases line up with TRBD1. The CDR3 runs to 16 residues. Germline values: CDR1 SGHRS, CDR2 YFSETQ. With V trimmed by 3 bases and J by 3 bases, 11 bases remained unmatched. The CDR3 reads CASSWDSSLMDTEAFF. The CDR3 coding sequence is TGCGCCAGCAGCTGGGACAGCTCTCTGATGGACACTGAAGCTTTCTTT.

This chain connects TRBV7-2 to TRBJ1-4, with 8 bases fitting TRBD1. Germline values: CDR1 SGHTA, CDR2 FQGNSA. Unmatched junction bases numbered 12, after V lost 6 bases and J lost 6 bases. This CDR3 region has 16 residues. CDR3 sequence: CASRQNPGGDDEKLFF. The CDR3 DNA reads as TGTGCCAGCAGGCAAAACCCAGGGGGCGATGATGAAAAACTGTTTTTT.

J is TRBJ2-1 and V is TRBV9; TRBD2 matches at 10 bases. The V segment lost 0 bases and the J segment 7 bases; nucleotides outside the gene matches: 4. The CDR3 covers 15 residues. CDR1 and CDR2 from the germline V gene are SGDLS and YYNGEE. The CDR3 nucleotides are TGTGCCAGCAGCGTAGATTTAGCGGGAGGTAATGAGCAGTTCTTC. Amino acids: CASSVDLAGGNEQFF. The whole variable domain, remainder taken from reference TRBV9 and TRBJ2-1, is DSGVTQTPKHLITATGQRVTLRCSPRSGDLSVYWYQQSLDQGLQFLIQYYNGEERAKGNILERFSAQQFPDLHSELNLSSLELGDSALYFCASSVDLAGGNEQFFGPGTRLTVL.

There are a few counts of this clone. This chain connects TRBV6-5 to TRBJ1-1; D uncertain. Germline values: CDR1 MNHEY, CDR2 SVGAGI. The CDR3 is made up of 14 amino acids. Between the trimmed V and J ends, which lost 7 bases and 0 bases, there was a span of 12 bases. CDR3 sequence reads: CASIQSGLNTEAFF. The DNA of the CDR3 is TGTGCCAGCATTCAATCAGGTTTGAACACTGAAGCTTTCTTT.

In this sample, this clone turned up a few times. V usage is TRBV18 and J usage is TRBJ2-2, with TRBD1 matching over 8 bases. This CDR3 contains 17 residues. Losses at the gene ends were 3 bases for V and 1 base for J; bases not matched to a gene: 7. In germline, CDR1 is KGHSH, CDR2 LQKENI. The CDR3, as DNA: TGTGCCAGCTCACCGAACCCCGGGACAGGGAACACCGGGGAGCTGTTTTTT. This codes for CASSPNPGTGNTGELFF. Variable domain in full (rest from reference TRBV18 and TRBJ2-2): NAGVMQNPRHLVRRRGQEARLRCSPMKGHSHVYWYRQLPEEGLKFMVYLQKENIIDESGMPKERFSAEFPKEGPSILRIQQVVRGDSAAYFCASSPNPGTGNTGELFFGEGSRLTVL.

The chain employs TRBV5-1 and TRBJ2-7, with TRBD1 matching 9 bases. V lost 0 bases to trimming and J lost 7 bases; unmatched junction nucleotides: 8. The germline gives CDR1 SGHRS, CDR2 YFSETQ. This CDR3 has 15 amino acids. The CDR3 is CASSLGPGQGREQYF. CDR3 sequence (DNA): TGCGCCAGCAGCTTGGGGCCGGGACAGGGAAGGGAGCAGTACTTC.

The rearrangement joins TRBV28 to TRBJ2-1, with 8 bases identical to TRBD2. CDR3 length: 14 residues. Germline CDR1 and CDR2: MDHEN and SYDVKM. V trimming: 5 bases; J trimming: 4 bases; junction bases outside the gene matches: 4. The chain's CDR3 is CASSQLADYNEQFF. The DNA of the CDR3 is TGTGCCAGCAGTCAACTAGCGGATTACAATGAGCAGTTCTTC.

V usage is TRBV4-1 and J usage is TRBJ1-1; the D is unclear. The V gene lost 1 base and the J gene lost 4 bases, with 7 bases spanning the gap. CDR1 is MGHRA and CDR2 is YSYEKL in the germline V gene. The CDR3 covers 13 residues. For the CDR3, the DNA is TGCGCCAGCAGCCAAGGACGGAGCACTGAAGCTTTCTTT. Amino acid sequence: CASSQGRSTEAFF.

The rearrangement joins TRBV30 to TRBJ2-7; 9 bases fit TRBD1. The CDR3 has 14 amino acids. The ends lost 2 bases at V and 6 bases at J; junction bases unmatched: 8. Germline V gene data show CDR1 as GTSNPN and CDR2 as SVGIG (reference sequence). The CDR3 region has the DNA TGTGCCTGGAGTCCATACAGGGGGCGAGGCGAGCAGTACTTC. It yields the protein CAWSPYRGRGEQYF.

The rearrangement uses TRBV18 and TRBJ1-3; 9 nucleotides match TRBD1. Trimming at V came to 6 bases and at J to 2 bases, leaving 2 bases not matched to a gene. In germline, CDR1 is KGHSH, CDR2 LQKENI. This CDR3 region has 14 residues. The CDR3 coding sequence is TGTGCCAGCTCCCGGGACAGGGCTGGAAACACCATATATTTT. Amino acids: CASSRDRAGNTIYF.

The chain joins TRBV5-1 to TRBJ1-4, with D possibly matching TRBD1 (5 bases). Germline values: CDR1 SGHRS, CDR2 YFSETQ. The germline V and J ends were trimmed by 0 bases and 4 bases, with 10 bases remaining between them. The CDR3 has 15 residues. CDR3 in DNA: TGCGCCAGCAGCTTGGGTATGGGGGGTAATGAAAAACTGTTTTTT. It encodes CASSLGMGGNEKLFF.

The chain uses TRBV28 and TRBJ2-1; perhaps TRBD2 as D (6 bases). The CDR3 is 14 residues long. V was pared by 1 base and J by 8 bases, with 12 bases between. The germline V gene encodes CDR1 MDHEN and CDR2 SYDVKM. This CDR3 reads CASSLSRRDDEQFF. Written as DNA, the CDR3 is TGTGCCAGCAGTTTATCCAGGCGGGACGATGAGCAGTTCTTC.

This chain connects TRBV13 to TRBJ2-5; TRBD1 matches at 7 bases. The CDR3 length is 16 residues. The V and J ends lost 2 bases and 0 bases, in that order; junction bases with no gene match: 6. Germline assignment: CDR1 PRHDT and CDR2 FYEKMQ (reference sequence). CDR3 DNA: TGTGCCAGCAGCTTACGGACCGGGACAGACCAAGAGACCCAGTACTTC. This translates into CASSLRTGTDQETQYF.

This clone was counted once. The chain joins TRBV9 to TRBJ2-2; no clear D gene. The length of the CDR3 is 15 residues. Trimming removed 2 bases from V and 0 bases from J, with 8 bases in between. In germline, CDR1 is SGDLS, CDR2 YYNGEE. The CDR3 loop reads CASSVAVANTGELFF. CDR3 bases: TGTGCCAGCAGCGTGGCGGTCGCGAACACCGGGGAGCTGTTTTTT.

The chain recombines TRBV2 with TRBJ1-1, with 8 bases identical to TRBD1. V lost 9 bases to trimming and J lost 1 base; unmatched junction nucleotides: 10. The germline gives CDR1 SNHLY, CDR2 FYNNEI. The CDR3 has 15 residues. For the CDR3, the DNA is TGTGCCAGTACCTCGGGGCAGGGGGCGAACACTGAAGCTTTCTTT. Its translation: CASTSGQGANTEAFF.

This rearrangement joins TRBV27 to TRBJ2-7, with 9 nucleotides matching TRBD1. CDR3 length: 14 residues. The germline V gene encodes CDR1 MNHEY and CDR2 SMNVEV (reference sequence). CDR3: CVVYTGGPSYEQYF. The CDR3, as DNA: TGTGTCGTCTACACAGGGGGCCCCTCCTACGAGCAGTACTTC.

This clone was observed a few times. Other DNA sequences from this sample encode an identical CDR3 as well. This chain joins TRBV28 and TRBJ2-7; D is possibly TRBD1 (6 bases). V was clipped by 2 bases and J by 4 bases, with 12 bases between them. This CDR3 contains 14 residues. The germline V gene has CDR1 MDHEN and CDR2 SYDVKM. CDR3 bases: TGTGCCAGCAGTTTAGGGGGCATAACTTACGAGCAGTACTTC. The encoded protein is CASSLGGITYEQYF.

V is TRBV29-1 and J is TRBJ1-2; D possibly corresponds to TRBD1 (6 bases). The CDR3 runs to 13 residues. Deletions cut 6 bases from V and 4 bases from J, with 15 bases between. Looked up from germline, CDR1 is SQVTM and CDR2 is ANQGSEA. The CDR3: CSVAEGGGYGYTF. Written as DNA, the CDR3 is TGCAGCGTCGCCGAGGGGGGGGGCTATGGCTACACCTTC.

This clone showed up just once. The V call is TRBV9, the J call TRBJ2-2; D possibly corresponds to TRBD2 (5 bases). CDR3 length: 17 amino acids. CDR1 and CDR2 (germline): SGDLS, YYNGEE. With 0 bases removed from V and 0 bases from J, the gap between germline ends came to 12 bases. The CDR3 here is CASSVVSLASNTGELFF. The CDR3 nucleotides read TGTGCCAGCAGCGTAGTGTCCCTAGCTTCGAACACCGGGGAGCTGTTTTTT.

The J gene is TRBJ1-5, the V gene TRBV19; possible D gene TRBD1, 6 bases. This CDR3 is 14 amino acids long. V lost 9 bases and J lost 3, with 15 bases in between. Germline V gene sequence: CDR1 LNHDA, CDR2 SQIVND (reference sequence). CDR3: CASHRGANNQPQHF. In DNA, the CDR3 is TGTGCCAGCCACCGGGGGGCGAACAATCAGCCCCAGCATTTT. The complete variable domain, with remaining parts taken from reference TRBV19 and TRBJ1-5, reads DGGITQSPKYLFRKEGQNVTLSCEQNLNHDAMYWYRQDPGQGLRLIYYSQIVNDFQKGDIAEGYSVSREKKESFPLTVTSAQKNPTAFYLCASHRGANNQPQHFGDGTRLSIL.

The rearrangement uses TRBV5-5 and TRBJ2-1, with 10 positions matching TRBD2. The CDR3 length is 17 residues. Germline V gene lookup returns CDR1 SGHKS and CDR2 YYEKEE (reference sequence). Trimming at V came to 4 bases and at J to 8 bases, leaving 15 bases not matched to a gene. CDR3 residues: CASSLIVASGSAYEQFF. The DNA for the CDR3 is TGTGCCAGCAGCCTAATAGTGGCTAGCGGGAGCGCTTATGAGCAGTTCTTC. The whole variable domain, remainder taken from reference TRBV5-5 and TRBJ2-1, is DAGVTQSPTHLIKTRGQQVTLRCSPISGHKSVSWYQQVLGQGPQFIFQYYEKEERGRGNFPDRFSARQFPNYSSELNVNALLLGDSALYLCASSLIVASGSAYEQFFGPGTRLTVL.

The V call is TRBV5-4, the J call TRBJ1-4; tentative D call: TRBD1 (5 bases). V dropped 1 base and J dropped 0 bases, with 10 bases sitting between them. The CDR3 has 16 residues. The germline gives CDR1 SGHNT, CDR2 YYREEE (reference sequence). The CDR3, as DNA: TGTGCCAGCAGCTTGAGGGGCCGGGCAACTAATGAAAAACTGTTTTTT. Encoded protein: CASSLRGRATNEKLFF. The variable domain in full, completed from reference TRBV5-4 and TRBJ1-4, reads ETGVTQSPTHLIKTRGQQVTLRCSSQSGHNTVSWYQQALGQGPQFIFQYYREEENGRGNFPPRFSGLQFPNYSSELNVNALELDDSALYLCASSLRGRATNEKLFFGSGTQLSVL.

The chain recombines TRBV28 with TRBJ1-5; no reliable D call. The V end was cut by 10 bases, the J end by 2 bases, with 9 bases between. This CDR3 is 12 amino acids long. Germline V gene data show CDR1 as MDHEN and CDR2 as SYDVKM. Here the CDR3 DNA reads TGTGCCACCAAGGCGGGCAATCAGCCCCAGCATTTT. Translation: CATKAGNQPQHF.

The chain recombines TRBV5-1 with TRBJ1-1; 10 bases fit TRBD1. Germline loops: CDR1 SGHRS, CDR2 YFSETQ. V lost 0 bases and J lost 5; bases outside the gene matches: 7. The CDR3 consists of 16 residues. The CDR3 nucleotides read TGCGCCAGCAGCTTGGAGGGACCGGGACAGGGGACTGAAGCTTTCTTT. This sequence encodes CASSLEGPGQGTEAFF.